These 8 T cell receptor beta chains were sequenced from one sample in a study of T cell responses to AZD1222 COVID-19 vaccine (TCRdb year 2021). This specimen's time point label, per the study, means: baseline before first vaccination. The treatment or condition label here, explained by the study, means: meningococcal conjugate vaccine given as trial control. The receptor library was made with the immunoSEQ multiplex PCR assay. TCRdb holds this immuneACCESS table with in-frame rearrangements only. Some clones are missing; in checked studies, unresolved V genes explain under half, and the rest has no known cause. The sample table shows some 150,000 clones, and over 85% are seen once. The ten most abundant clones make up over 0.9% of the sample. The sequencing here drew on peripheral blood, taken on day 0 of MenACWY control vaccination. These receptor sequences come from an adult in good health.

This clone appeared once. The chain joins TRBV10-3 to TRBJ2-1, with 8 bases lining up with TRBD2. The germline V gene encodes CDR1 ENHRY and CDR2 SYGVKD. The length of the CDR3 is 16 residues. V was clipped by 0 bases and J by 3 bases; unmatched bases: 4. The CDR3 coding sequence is TGTGCCATCAGTGAGTCTACTAGCGGTTACTACAATGAGCAGTTCTTC. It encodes CAISESTSGYYNEQFF.

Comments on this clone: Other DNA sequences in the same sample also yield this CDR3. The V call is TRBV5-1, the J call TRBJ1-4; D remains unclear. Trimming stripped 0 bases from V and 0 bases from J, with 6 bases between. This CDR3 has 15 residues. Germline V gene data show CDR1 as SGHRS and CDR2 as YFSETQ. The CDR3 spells CASSLVSATNEKLFF. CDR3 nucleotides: TGCGCCAGCAGCTTGGTATCTGCAACTAATGAAAAACTGTTTTTT.

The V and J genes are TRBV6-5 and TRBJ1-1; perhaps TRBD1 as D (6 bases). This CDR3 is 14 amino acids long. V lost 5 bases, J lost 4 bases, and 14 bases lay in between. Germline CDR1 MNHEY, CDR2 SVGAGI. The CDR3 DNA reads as TGTGCCAGCAGTACCCGGGACAAGGGCACTGAAGCTTTCTTT. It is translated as CASSTRDKGTEAFF.

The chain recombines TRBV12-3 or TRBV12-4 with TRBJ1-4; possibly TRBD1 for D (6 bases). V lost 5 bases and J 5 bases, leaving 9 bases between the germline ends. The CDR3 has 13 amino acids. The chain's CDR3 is CASSRTANEKLFF. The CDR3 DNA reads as TGTGCCAGCAGTCGGACAGCAAATGAAAAACTGTTTTTT.

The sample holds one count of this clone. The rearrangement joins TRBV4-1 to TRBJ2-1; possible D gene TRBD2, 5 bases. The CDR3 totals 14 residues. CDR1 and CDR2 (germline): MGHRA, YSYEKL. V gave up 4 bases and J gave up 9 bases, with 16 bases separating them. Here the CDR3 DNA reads TGCGCCAGCAGCCTCCGGACGGGAATCGTTGAGCAGTTCTTC. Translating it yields CASSLRTGIVEQFF.

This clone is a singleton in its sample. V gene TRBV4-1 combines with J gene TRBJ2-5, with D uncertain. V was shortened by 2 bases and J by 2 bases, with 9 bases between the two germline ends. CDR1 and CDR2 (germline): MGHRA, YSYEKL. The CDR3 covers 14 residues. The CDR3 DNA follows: TGCGCCAGCAGCCAACGTAGACGGCAAGAGACCCAGTACTTC. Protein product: CASSQRRRQETQYF.

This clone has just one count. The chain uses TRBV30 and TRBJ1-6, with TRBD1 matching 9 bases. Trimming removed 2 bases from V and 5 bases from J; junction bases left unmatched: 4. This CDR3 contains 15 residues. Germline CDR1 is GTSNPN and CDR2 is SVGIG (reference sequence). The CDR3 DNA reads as TGTGCCTGGAGTCGGGGACAGGGAAATAATTCACCCCTCCACTTT. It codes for CAWSRGQGNNSPLHF.

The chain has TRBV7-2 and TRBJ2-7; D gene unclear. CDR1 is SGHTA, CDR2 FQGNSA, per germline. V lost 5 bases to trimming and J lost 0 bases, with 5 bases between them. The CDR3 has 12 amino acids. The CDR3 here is CASSPRSYEQYF. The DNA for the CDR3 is TGTGCCAGCAGCCCCCGCTCCTACGAGCAGTACTTC.